The clone carrying this T cell receptor beta chain was seen repeatedly, ten times or more. The antigen is undetermined. A unique molecular identifier was attached to every TCR cDNA molecule. TCRdb processed the 5' RACE reads anew with MiXCR; each CDR3 protein has one entry. The table lists under 100,000 distinct CDR3 sequences, approximately 8.5% of them singletons, with 6.9% in the top ten. The data were obtained in a study of spatial heterogeneity in lung cancer. On the study more broadly: More beta-chain than alpha-chain sequences were consistently detected. Study findings and constraints: Relative to follow-up, resection was when ubiquitous expanded tumor TCRs appeared more in blood.

V shed 3 bases, J shed 2 bases, and the junction held 2 bases outside the gene matches. Germline V gives CDR1 SGDLS, CDR2 YYNGEE. CDR3 size: 14 residues. As to time point: sample taken at primary tumor resection. Sequencing was performed on whole RNA extracted from tumor and nontumor lung tissue, or from frozen PBMC, and the material was left unsorted. Samples came from about 72 TRACERx patients with untreated early-stage lung cancer. The sequencing used PBMCs, collected at surgery. The chain carries TRBV9 and TRBJ2-3; 8 bases agree with TRBD2. This TCR derives from a male donor with early-stage non-small cell lung cancer. This chain's CDR3 is CASSGSGVTDTQYF. The DNA for the CDR3 is TGTGCCAGCAGCGGTAGCGGGGTCACAGATACGCAGTATTTT.